Shown below are 13 T cell receptor beta chains from a single sample sequenced in a study of blood T cell repertoires in COVID-19. This table comes from immunoSEQ multiplex PCR, and its TCRdb copy is limited to in-frame clones, with some not included. The sample shows about 270,000 clones, 85% to 90% of them seen only once. Input material: PBMCs or T cells enriched from blood (not recorded which). These receptors all stem from a woman in her twenties or thirties with acute COVID-19.

The chain is built from TRBV9 and TRBJ2-2, with D maybe TRBD1 (6 bases). The CDR3 contains 15 residues. Germline V lookup: CDR1 SGDLS, CDR2 YYNGEE. V shed 4 bases and J shed 5 bases, with 15 bases lying between them. CDR3 amino acids: CASSPENQGTGELFF. Written as DNA, the CDR3 is TGTGCCAGCAGCCCAGAGAATCAGGGGACCGGGGAGCTGTTTTTT.

This sequence joins TRBV27 and TRBJ1-3, with TRBD1 matching over 7 bases. CDR1 is MNHEY and CDR2 is SMNVEV in the germline V gene (reference sequence). This CDR3 comprises 14 residues. V trimming: 6 bases; J trimming: 3 bases; junction bases outside the gene matches: 5. The CDR3 here is CASRPTGVGNTIYF. The CDR3 nucleotides read TGTGCCAGCAGACCTACAGGGGTTGGAAACACCATATATTTT.

The gene calls are TRBV4-1 and TRBJ1-3; the D gene is possibly TRBD1 (6 bases). CDR3 length: 18 residues. From germline, CDR1 is MGHRA and CDR2 YSYEKL. The V and J ends lost 1 base and 0 bases respectively, with 16 bases between them. CDR3 protein: CASSQVGGGPRSGNTIYF. In DNA form, the CDR3 reads TGCGCCAGCAGCCAAGTTGGGGGGGGGCCCCGCTCTGGAAACACCATATATTTT.

This chain uses TRBV4-1 with TRBJ2-1; 13 bases map to TRBD2. In germline, CDR1 is MGHRA, CDR2 YSYEKL. The CDR3 is 17 amino acids. The V segment lost 1 base and the J segment 7 bases; nucleotides outside the gene matches: 7. CDR3 residues: CASSQVLAGGPGNEQFF. Here the CDR3 DNA reads TGCGCCAGCAGCCAAGTACTAGCGGGAGGGCCGGGGAATGAGCAGTTCTTC.

Written as DNA, the CDR3 is TGTGCCAGCAGTTACCCTGGGGCCCCGGGGTACTTC. Translated: CASSYPGAPGYF. The chain combines TRBV6-2 or TRBV6-3 with TRBJ2-7, with a weak D call TRBD1 (5 bases). The CDR3 consists of 12 residues. Looked up from germline, CDR1 is MNHEY and CDR2 is SVGEGT. V was trimmed by 2 bases and J by 12 bases, leaving 14 bases between them.

V usage is TRBV29-1 and J usage is TRBJ1-1, with D uncertain. The CDR3 is 12 residues long. Germline V gene sequence: CDR1 SQVTM, CDR2 ANQGSEA. V dropped 6 bases and J dropped 0 bases, with 8 bases sitting between them. The DNA of the CDR3 is TGCAGCGTCCAGAGGATGAACACTGAAGCTTTCTTT. Its translation is CSVQRMNTEAFF.

The chain couples TRBV21-1 to TRBJ2-7; no DNA check was done on the table's D call, TRBD2. TRBV21-1 is a recognized pseudogene. This CDR3 region has 19 residues. The DNA for the CDR3 is TGTGCCAGCAGCAAAATACCGGGACGGGAGGCCTCAGGTGATGACGAGCAGTACTTC. Translation: CASSKIPGREASGDDEQYF.

The chain has TRBV5-1 and TRBJ1-2; D gene uncertain. The CDR3 spans 15 residues. V was cut by 4 bases and J by 8 bases, with 21 bases left in between. Germline V gene data show CDR1 as SGHRS and CDR2 as YFSETQ. The CDR3 DNA follows: TGCGCCAGCAGCCCCCCTGAGGAGGGCGGGTCAGGCTACACCTTC. Its protein product is CASSPPEEGGSGYTF.

V is TRBV5-1 and J is TRBJ2-7, with a possible D match to TRBD1 (5 bases). This CDR3 contains 13 residues. Trimming stripped 0 bases from V and 6 bases from J, with 10 bases between. Germline values: CDR1 SGHRS, CDR2 YFSETQ. The CDR3 is CASSLVWGGEQYF. Written as DNA, the CDR3 is TGCGCCAGCAGCTTGGTTTGGGGCGGCGAGCAGTACTTC.

The chain links TRBV6-5 to TRBJ2-7; no firm D call. CDR3 length: 13 residues. V dropped 6 bases and J dropped 2 bases, with 11 bases sitting between them. Germline V gene sequence: CDR1 MNHEY, CDR2 SVGAGI. CDR3 region: CASSYGPTYEQYF. In DNA, the CDR3 is TGTGCCAGCAGCTATGGGCCTACCTACGAGCAGTACTTC.

The V and J genes are TRBV19 and TRBJ2-7; possible D gene TRBD2, 6 bases. This CDR3 spans 14 amino acids. Germline V gene data show CDR1 as LNHDA and CDR2 as SQIVND (reference sequence). Trimming stripped 8 bases from V and 2 bases from J, with 16 bases between. The CDR3 DNA is TGTGCCAGTTCACCGGGACTGGGACCCTACGAGCAGTACTTC. This gives the protein CASSPGLGPYEQYF.

The chain is built from TRBV19 and TRBJ1-1, with a weak D call TRBD1 (6 bases). This CDR3 comprises 13 residues. Trimming shortened V by 5 bases and J by 5 bases, and 12 bases separated the two germline ends. Germline V gene lookup returns CDR1 LNHDA and CDR2 SQIVND (reference sequence). The CDR3 region is CASSLQGWTEAFF. The CDR3 coding sequence is TGTGCCAGTAGTCTCCAGGGGTGGACTGAAGCTTTCTTT.

The genes are TRBV27 and TRBJ2-1; D is unclear. CDR3 size: 15 residues. With 0 bases removed from V and 2 bases from J, the gap between germline ends came to 8 bases. The germline CDR1 and CDR2 sequences are MNHEY and SMNVEV (reference sequence). CDR3 protein: CASSLSTETYNEQFF. The CDR3 coding sequence is TGTGCCAGCAGTTTATCCACAGAGACCTACAATGAGCAGTTCTTC.